Each of the 17 T cell receptor beta chains below was sequenced from the same sample in a study of cytomegalovirus exposure and HLA in healthy donors. Using immunoSEQ multiplex PCR, the repertoire was profiled, and TCRdb retains in-frame clones only, with some absent. Seen here are 55,000 to 70,000 clones, roughly 89% observed once, and the top ten hold over 1.5%. Sequences were obtained from PBMCs. All receptors come from a woman in her late teens or twenties in good health and CMV-seronegative.

The chain recombines TRBV2 with TRBJ1-5; perhaps TRBD1 as D (5 bases). CDR1 is SNHLY, CDR2 FYNNEI, per germline. Trimming shortened V by 6 bases and J by 8 bases, and 11 bases separated the two germline ends. This CDR3 has 12 residues. The CDR3 bases are TGTGCCAGCAGGGGGCGGCGTGAGCCCCAGCATTTT. Its translation is CASRGRREPQHF.

The rearrangement uses TRBV30 and TRBJ2-3; tentatively, D is TRBD2 (5 bases). V was shortened by 5 bases and J by 2 bases, with 14 bases between the two germline ends. This CDR3 is 14 amino acids long. Germline loops: CDR1 GTSNPN, CDR2 SVGIG (reference sequence). This chain's CDR3 is CAWGERGDTDTQYF. The CDR3 DNA is TGTGCCTGGGGGGAGCGAGGAGACACAGATACGCAGTATTTT.

The V and J genes are TRBV30 and TRBJ1-5, with unresolved D. The CDR3 is 13 amino acids. The germline V and J ends were trimmed by 1 base and 3 bases, with 7 bases remaining between them. Germline CDR1 is GTSNPN and CDR2 is SVGIG (reference sequence). The CDR3 DNA reads as TGTGCCTGGAGTGCGGGTGTCAATCAGCCCCAGCATTTT. This codes for CAWSAGVNQPQHF.

The table lists this clone with a count of one. The gene calls are TRBV21-1 and TRBJ1-2. TRBV21-1 is a recognized pseudogene. The CDR3 is made up of 14 amino acids. The chain's CDR3 is CASSNRPLECGYTF. The CDR3 DNA reads TGTGCCAGCAGCAACCGACCCTTAGAATGCGGATACACCTTC.

The V gene is TRBV5-4, the J gene TRBJ2-1, with 7 bases identical to TRBD2. The germline CDR1 and CDR2 sequences are SGHNT and YYREEE (reference sequence). The junction had 3 bases not matched to a gene; V was cut back by 0 bases and J by 3 bases. This CDR3 spans 15 amino acids. Written as DNA, the CDR3 is TGTGCCAGCAGCTTGGGGGTAGCGGGCTACAATGAGCAGTTCTTC. It translates to CASSLGVAGYNEQFF.

The CDR3 region is CASRLSGPTGELFF. CDR3 coding DNA: TGTGCCAGCAGATTGAGCGGACCCACCGGGGAGCTGTTTTTT. The V gene is TRBV25-1, the J gene TRBJ2-2; possible D gene TRBD2, 5 bases. V lost 6 bases, J lost 4 bases, and 12 bases lay in between. CDR3 length: 14 amino acids. CDR1 is MGHDK, CDR2 SYGVNS, per germline.

This chain uses TRBV10-3 with TRBJ1-1; TRBD1 might be the D (6 bases). The V end was cut by 0 bases, the J end by 1 base, with 9 bases between. Germline values: CDR1 ENHRY, CDR2 SYGVKD. The CDR3 length is 15 residues. The DNA for the CDR3 is TGTGCCATCAGTGAGTCAAAGACAGGGAACACTGAAGCTTTCTTT. Translation: CAISESKTGNTEAFF.

The chain joins TRBV19 to TRBJ2-3; D uncertain. This CDR3 spans 14 amino acids. V was pared by 10 bases and J by 2 bases, with 16 bases between. Germline CDR1 and CDR2: LNHDA and SQIVND (reference sequence). CDR3: CATIGPGFTDTQYF. CDR3 coding DNA: TGTGCCACAATTGGGCCAGGCTTCACAGATACGCAGTATTTT.

The V gene is TRBV28, the J gene TRBJ2-3; 11 bases are shared with TRBD2. The CDR3 extends over 19 amino acids. With 4 bases clipped from V and 6 bases from J, the junction kept 18 bases outside the gene matches. Germline-derived CDR1 and CDR2 are MDHEN and SYDVKM. The CDR3 here is CASSSPAQILAGDSDTQYF. Written as DNA, the CDR3 is TGTGCCAGCAGTTCCCCCGCGCAGATACTAGCGGGAGATAGCGATACGCAGTATTTT.

The J gene is TRBJ2-3, the V gene TRBV7-8; 9 nucleotides align to TRBD2. Germline lookup yields CDR1 SGHVS and CDR2 FQNEAQ. The CDR3 contains 14 residues. J lost 4 bases, V lost 1 base, and 0 bases had no gene match. CDR3 sequence reads: CASSLGTSADTQYF. CDR3 bases: TGTGCCAGCAGCTTAGGGACTAGCGCAGATACGCAGTATTTT.

V usage is TRBV5-1 and J usage is TRBJ2-7; tentatively, D is TRBD2 (7 bases). Trimming stripped 0 bases from V and 0 bases from J, with 13 bases between. There are 16 residues in the CDR3. The V gene's germline CDR1 is SGHRS and CDR2 YFSETQ. The CDR3 region is CASSLEGGGSSYEQYF. The DNA of the CDR3 is TGCGCCAGCAGCTTGGAGGGGGGGGGCAGCTCCTACGAGCAGTACTTC.

V usage is TRBV6-5 and J usage is TRBJ1-4; D is perhaps TRBD1 (5 bases). CDR3 length equals 14 residues. Trimming pared 0 bases from V and 5 bases from J, leaving 7 bases between. CDR1 and CDR2 (germline): MNHEY, SVGAGI. DNA of the CDR3: TGTGCCAGCAGTTACTCACAGGAGAATGAAAAACTGTTTTTT. This translates into CASSYSQENEKLFF.

V gene TRBV5-1 combines with J gene TRBJ2-1; perhaps TRBD2 as D (5 bases). CDR1 and CDR2 from the germline V gene are SGHRS and YFSETQ. The ends were cut back, 4 bases at V and 4 bases at J, with 12 bases in the middle. The CDR3 totals 14 residues. The CDR3 bases are TGCGCCAGCAGCCCGGGGAAGGGATACAATGAGCAGTTCTTC. It codes for CASSPGKGYNEQFF. Together with reference TRBV5-1 and TRBJ2-1, the CDR3 gives the full variable domain: KAGVTQTPRYLIKTRGQQVTLSCSPISGHRSVSWYQQTPGQGLQFLFEYFSETQRNKGNFPGRFSGRQFSNSRSEMNVSTLELGDSALYLCASSPGKGYNEQFFGPGTRLTVL.

The table lists this clone with a count of one. The V gene is TRBV5-1, the J gene TRBJ2-5; 10 bases map to TRBD2. V was clipped by 4 bases and J by 3 bases; unmatched bases: 15. CDR1 is SGHRS and CDR2 is YFSETQ in the germline V gene. This CDR3 comprises 18 residues. The chain's CDR3 is CASSPRTVSSGGKETQYF. Here the CDR3 DNA reads TGCGCCAGCAGCCCCCGTACGGTGTCTAGCGGGGGCAAAGAGACCCAGTACTTC.

The rearrangement links TRBV11-3 to TRBJ2-1; 7 bases agree with TRBD2. V lost 1 base, J lost 7 bases, and 10 bases stayed unmatched. The CDR3 length is 16 residues. CDR1 is SGHNT, CDR2 YENEEA, per germline. The CDR3 loop reads CASSLGRGRAGNEQFF. The CDR3, as DNA: TGTGCCAGCAGCTTAGGTCGGGGGAGGGCCGGAAATGAGCAGTTCTTC.

CDR3 amino acids: CASSAIAFHTDTQYF. The CDR3 nucleotides read TGTGCCAGCAGCGCGATAGCGTTTCACACAGATACGCAGTATTTT. This chain joins TRBV9 and TRBJ2-3; TRBD2 is a possible D gene (5 bases). The CDR3 has 15 amino acids. V lost 3 bases and J lost 2, with 13 bases in between. The germline V gene encodes CDR1 SGDLS and CDR2 YYNGEE.

The rearrangement joins TRBV19 to TRBJ1-1; TRBD1 matches at 12 bases. CDR1 is LNHDA and CDR2 is SQIVND in the germline V gene (reference sequence). This CDR3 region has 15 residues. Unmatched junction bases numbered 8, after V lost 9 bases and J lost 3 bases. As DNA, the CDR3 is TGTGCCAGGATTCCGGGACAGGGGGCGGACACTGAAGCTTTCTTT. This sequence encodes CARIPGQGADTEAFF. Together with reference TRBV19 and TRBJ1-1, the CDR3 gives the full variable domain: DGGITQSPKYLFRKEGQNVTLSCEQNLNHDAMYWYRQDPGQGLRLIYYSQIVNDFQKGDIAEGYSVSREKKESFPLTVTSAQKNPTAFYLCARIPGQGADTEAFFGQGTRLTVV.